Listed below are T cell receptor beta chains from one sample, sequenced in a study of cytomegalovirus exposure and HLA in healthy donors. Clones were sequenced by immunoSEQ multiplex PCR, and TCRdb holds only the in-frame ones, with some missing. The profile covers about 170,000 clones, with roughly three quarters appearing a single time and over 6% taken by the ten largest. Material for sequencing was PBMCs. Source of these receptors: a man aged 40-55 years in good health and CMV-seropositive. CDR3s include the opening cysteine and the closing phenylalanine or tryptophan. Fields, in order: CDR3 DNA, CDR3 protein, V gene, clone size, J gene, D gene. A D gene is named only where the DNA matches it firmly. Some rows mark clone size as missing; the rest say once, few, many or name a class of expanded clone.

CDR3 DNA: TGCGCCAGCAGCTTGGCGGGAATCGGGAGCAATCAGCCCCAGCATTTT
CDR3 protein: CASSLAGIGSNQPQHF
V gene: TRBV5-1
clone size: NA
J gene: TRBJ1-5
D gene: NA

CDR3 DNA: TGTGCCTGGAGACGGACAGAGGCTTTCTTT
CDR3 protein: CAWRRTEAFF
V gene: TRBV30
clone size: NA
J gene: TRBJ1-1
D gene: NA

CDR3 DNA: TGTGCCAGCAGTTTATGGTCAGGGGACGAGCAGTACTTC
CDR3 protein: CASSLWSGDEQYF
V gene: TRBV27
clone size: NA
J gene: TRBJ2-7
D gene: NA

CDR3 DNA: TGTGCCAGCAGTTTATCGACAGGGATGAACTCTGAAGCTTTCTTT
CDR3 protein: CASSLSTGMNSEAFF
V gene: TRBV27
clone size: NA
J gene: TRBJ1-1
D gene: TRBD1

CDR3 DNA: TGTGCCAGCAGCTCCCTTTGGACAGGGGGATACGAGCAGTACTTC
CDR3 protein: CASSSLWTGGYEQYF
V gene: TRBV7-9
clone size: NA
J gene: TRBJ2-7
D gene: TRBD1

CDR3 DNA: TGTGCCAGCAGCCCCCCCGGGAGGGCTGACCTCCAAGAGACCCAGTACTTC
CDR3 protein: CASSPPGRADLQETQYF
V gene: TRBV5-6
clone size: NA
J gene: TRBJ2-5
D gene: TRBD2

CDR3 DNA: TGTGCTAGCAGCGATGGACAGGGGGGCGGCTACACCTTC
CDR3 protein: CASSDGQGGGYTF
V gene: TRBV7-7
clone size: NA
J gene: TRBJ1-2
D gene: TRBD1

CDR3 DNA: TGCGCCAGCAGCCAACCCGACTCAGTTGGTAATGAAAAACTGTTTTTT
CDR3 protein: CASSQPDSVGNEKLFF
V gene: TRBV4-1
clone size: NA
J gene: TRBJ1-4
D gene: NA

CDR3 DNA: TGTGCCAGCAGTTACAGCAGGGGGGATCGAGATACGCAGTATTTT
CDR3 protein: CASSYSRGDRDTQYF
V gene: TRBV6-6
clone size: NA
J gene: TRBJ2-3
D gene: NA

CDR3 DNA: TGTGCCAGCAGCTTAGGACAGGGGGGTCAGCCCCAGCATTTT
CDR3 protein: CASSLGQGGQPQHF
V gene: TRBV7-2
clone size: NA
J gene: TRBJ1-5
D gene: TRBD1

CDR3 DNA: TGTGCCTGGAGTCCCAGGACAGGGAGCGGCTACACCTTC
CDR3 protein: CAWSPRTGSGYTF
V gene: TRBV30
clone size: NA
J gene: TRBJ1-2
D gene: TRBD1

CDR3 DNA: TGTGCCATCAGCTCCGACAGGGGAAATCACAATGAGCAGTTCTTC
CDR3 protein: CAISSDRGNHNEQFF
V gene: TRBV10-3
clone size: NA
J gene: TRBJ2-1
D gene: TRBD1

CDR3 DNA: TGTGCCAGCAGCAAGGGCGGTAGCGTATACGAGCAGTACTTC
CDR3 protein: CASSKGGSVYEQYF
V gene: TRBV21-1
clone size: NA
J gene: TRBJ2-7
D gene: NA

CDR3 DNA: TGTGCCAGCCAACCGGGACAGGGCAGGAACGAGCAGTACTTC
CDR3 protein: CASQPGQGRNEQYF
V gene: TRBV5-4
clone size: NA
J gene: TRBJ2-7
D gene: TRBD1

CDR3 DNA: TGTGCCAGCAGCTTTCCGCGGGGCGGGGAGACCCAGTACTTC
CDR3 protein: CASSFPRGGETQYF
V gene: TRBV7-2
clone size: NA
J gene: TRBJ2-5
D gene: NA

CDR3 DNA: TGTGCCATCAGTGGGGTAGCGCTTCCCACTGAAGCTTTCTTT
CDR3 protein: CAISGVALPTEAFF
V gene: TRBV10-3
clone size: NA
J gene: TRBJ1-1
D gene: NA

CDR3 DNA: TGTGCCAGCAGGGGGGGGGCCGGGACCGGGGAGCTGTTTTTT
CDR3 protein: CASRGGAGTGELFF
V gene: TRBV6-5
clone size: few
J gene: TRBJ2-2
D gene: NA

CDR3 DNA: TGTGCCAGCAGCCTGGTAGGACAGGGGATGTCCGGGGAGCTGTTTTTT
CDR3 protein: CASSLVGQGMSGELFF
V gene: TRBV27
clone size: medium-sized
J gene: TRBJ2-2
D gene: TRBD1

CDR3 DNA: TGTGCCACCAGCAGGACTAGGGACAGGTTCAATCAGCCCCAGCATTTT
CDR3 protein: CATSRTRDRFNQPQHF
V gene: TRBV15
clone size: NA
J gene: TRBJ1-5
D gene: TRBD1

CDR3 DNA: TGTGCCAGCAGCTTACCGACACTAGCGGGAAAAGAGACCCAGTACTTC
CDR3 protein: CASSLPTLAGKETQYF
V gene: TRBV7-2
clone size: NA
J gene: TRBJ2-5
D gene: TRBD2

CDR3 DNA: TGTGCCAGCAGTTACCTCCAGGGCACCGGGGAGCTGTTTTTT
CDR3 protein: CASSYLQGTGELFF
V gene: TRBV6-6
clone size: NA
J gene: TRBJ2-2
D gene: NA

CDR3 DNA: TGTGCCAGCAGTGAGACCGACAGATATCAGCCCCAGCATTTT
CDR3 protein: CASSETDRYQPQHF
V gene: TRBV6-4
clone size: NA
J gene: TRBJ1-5
D gene: NA

CDR3 DNA: TGTGCCAGTAGTACTTCGGGTAGTGGCTACACCTTC
CDR3 protein: CASSTSGSGYTF
V gene: TRBV19
clone size: once
J gene: TRBJ1-2
D gene: NA

CDR3 DNA: TGTGCCATCAGTGGAGGGGGCGACGAGCAGTACTTC
CDR3 protein: CAISGGGDEQYF
V gene: TRBV10-3
clone size: NA
J gene: TRBJ2-7
D gene: TRBD1

CDR3 DNA: TGTGCCAGCAGCTTCGGTGGACACGGCTACACCTTC
CDR3 protein: CASSFGGHGYTF
V gene: TRBV7-9
clone size: NA
J gene: TRBJ1-2
D gene: NA

CDR3 DNA: TGTGCCAGCAGCCCGGGGAGCGGGGGGTCACACAGTCAAGAGACCCAGTACTTC
CDR3 protein: CASSPGSGGSHSQETQYF
V gene: TRBV11-2
clone size: NA
J gene: TRBJ2-5
D gene: TRBD2

CDR3 DNA: TGTGCCAGCTCACCGCCGGGGGGCGAGCAGTACTTC
CDR3 protein: CASSPPGGEQYF
V gene: TRBV18
clone size: NA
J gene: TRBJ2-7
D gene: TRBD2

CDR3 DNA: TGTGCCAGCAGTCTAACAGGGGGCTCTGGAAACACCATATATTTT
CDR3 protein: CASSLTGGSGNTIYF
V gene: TRBV2
clone size: few
J gene: TRBJ1-3
D gene: TRBD1

CDR3 DNA: TGTGCCAGCTCACTGGGACAGCACTACGAGCAGTACTTC
CDR3 protein: CASSLGQHYEQYF
V gene: TRBV18
clone size: once
J gene: TRBJ2-7
D gene: TRBD1

CDR3 DNA: TGTGCCAGCAGCCCCGGACAGTCAGACCTTTCCTACGAGCAGTACTTC
CDR3 protein: CASSPGQSDLSYEQYF
V gene: TRBV5-4
clone size: NA
J gene: TRBJ2-7
D gene: NA

CDR3 DNA: TGTGCCAGTAGTATCGGGATAGCTAGCACAGATACGCAGTATTTT
CDR3 protein: CASSIGIASTDTQYF
V gene: TRBV19
clone size: NA
J gene: TRBJ2-3
D gene: NA